This T cell receptor beta chain appears in the sequencing data of a study of Tregs in tolerant kidney transplant recipients. Sequenced by immunoSEQ multiplex PCR; TCRdb stores in-frame clones only, minus some. The data show 20,000 or so clones, with about two thirds seen just once and approximately 3.7% held by the top ten. The CDR3 has 16 amino acids. Germline CDR1 is LNHDA and CDR2 is SQIVND (reference sequence). With V trimmed by 2 bases and J by 4 bases, 5 bases remained unmatched. Remarks on this clone: The antigen is not known.

The sequencing input was Tregs from blood cultured with allogeneic cells. The source is a human donor in good health. This rearrangement joins TRBV19 to TRBJ2-7, with TRBD2 matching 13 bases. The DNA for the CDR3 is TGTGCCAGTAGTATAACTAGCGGGAGGGCCTGGTACGAGCAGTACTTC. Protein product: CASSITSGRAWYEQYF.